This TCR beta chain was profiled in a study of circulating and synovial CD4+ cells in juvenile arthritis. CDR1 SGHDT and CDR2 YYEEEE come from the germline V gene. Trimming at V came to 2 bases and at J to 5 bases, leaving 3 bases not matched to a gene. CDR3 length: 13 amino acids. The repertoire was sequenced with immunoSEQ multiplex PCR; TCRdb's copy has only in-frame clones and lacks some. The sample yields under 35,000 clones, around 95% seen once. The receptor was isolated from a human donor with juvenile idiopathic arthritis. V gene TRBV5-6 combines with J gene TRBJ1-1, with 7 bases identical to TRBD1. Sequences were obtained from CD4+ T cells from blood. The DNA of the CDR3 is TGTGCCAGCAGCTTTGACAGGGATACTGAAGCTTTCTTT. Residues: CASSFDRDTEAFF.